These 16 T cell receptor beta chains share one sample of origin, sequenced in a study of blood T cell repertoires in COVID-19 (dated by TCRdb to 2018 to 2020). Libraries were built with the immunoSEQ multiplex PCR assay. The table comes from immuneACCESS by way of TCRdb, which keeps in-frame sequences with V and J called. Part of the clones is missing from these tables; in studies checked, under half for an unresolved V gene and the rest for unknown reasons. The sample table lists about 270,000 clones, about nine tenths of them with a count of one. Of the sample, roughly 3% falls within the top ten clones. Sequencing was carried out using PBMCs or T cells enriched from blood (not recorded which). Receptors originate from a young woman who had recovered from COVID-19.

The chain couples TRBV18 to TRBJ2-5; D possibly corresponds to TRBD2 (5 bases). Germline CDR1 reads KGHSH; CDR2 reads LQKENI. The CDR3 contains 15 residues. Trimming cost V 2 bases and J 5 bases, with 15 bases left between them. CDR3 DNA sequence: TGTGCCAGCTCACCAGCTTTAGTGGGAGTCGAGACCCAGTACTTC. As protein: CASSPALVGVETQYF.

This chain connects TRBV20-1 to TRBJ2-7; 7 nucleotides line up with TRBD1. CDR3 size: 18 residues. V was pared by 3 bases and J by 3 bases, with 20 bases of the junction left unmatched. Per germline, CDR1 DFQATT and CDR2 SNEGSKA (reference sequence). CDR3 DNA sequence: TGCAGTGCTAGTGAGTCTTCCCCGTGGGACAGAGATATCTACGAGCAGTACTTC. Its translation: CSASESSPWDRDIYEQYF.

The chain employs TRBV3-1 (or the pseudogene TRBV3-2) and TRBJ1-1; TRBD1 might be the D (6 bases). From germline, CDR1 is LGHDT and CDR2 YNNKEL (reference sequence). V lost 1 base to trimming and J lost 1 base, with 10 bases between them. The CDR3 spans 15 residues. In DNA, the CDR3 is TGTGCCAGCAGCCAAGGTTTCAGGGGGAACACTGAAGCTTTCTTT. This sequence encodes CASSQGFRGNTEAFF.

This rearrangement joins TRBV12-1 to TRBJ2-5; the DNA was not compared with TRBD1, the D call given in the table. TRBV12-1 is termed a pseudogene. CDR3 length equals 16 residues. For the CDR3, the DNA is TGTGCCAGCAGCTTATCAATAACAGGGGGACAAGAGACCCAGTACTTC. It specifies CASSLSITGGQETQYF.

In its sample, this clone was seen once. V usage is TRBV11-2 and J usage is TRBJ2-7, with 8 bases matching TRBD1. Germline-derived CDR1 and CDR2 are SGHAT and FQNNGV. The CDR3 has 19 amino acids. V gave up 1 base and J gave up 4 bases; unmatched junction bases: 18. The CDR3 DNA sequence: TGTGCCAGCAGCTTAGTTTCATTCCCCGCGACAGGGGCAGGATACGAGCAGTACTTC. Residues: CASSLVSFPATGAGYEQYF.

The gene calls are TRBV27 and TRBJ1-2, with a tentative D call TRBD1 (5 bases). Germline V gene lookup returns CDR1 MNHEY and CDR2 SMNVEV (reference sequence). V was shortened by 2 bases and J by 2 bases, with 21 bases between the two germline ends. This CDR3 contains 18 residues. CDR3 nucleotide sequence: TGTGCCAGCAGTTTAAGCCCCCTCCGGCAGGGAAACAACTATGGCTACACCTTC. Protein sequence: CASSLSPLRQGNNYGYTF.

The rearrangement joins TRBV7-9 to TRBJ1-3; D may be TRBD1 (5 bases). Trimming removed 5 bases from V and 0 bases from J, with 14 bases in between. This CDR3 comprises 16 residues. The germline CDR1 and CDR2 sequences are SEHNR and FQNEAQ (reference sequence). CDR3 bases: TGTGCCAGCAGCGGTGGGGGGTCGGACTCTGGAAACACCATATATTTT. Translating gives CASSGGGSDSGNTIYF.

The chain uses TRBV29-1 and TRBJ2-5; 13 bases agree with TRBD2. J gave up 4 bases and V 6 bases, and 5 bases lay outside the gene matches. The CDR3 runs to 14 residues. Germline CDR1 SQVTM, CDR2 ANQGSEA. The CDR3 nucleotides are TGCAGCGTCGAGCGGACTAGCGGGAGAGAGACCCAGTACTTC. As protein: CSVERTSGRETQYF.

This chain joins TRBV6-5 and TRBJ2-1; TRBD2 agrees at 7 bases. This CDR3 contains 16 residues. Germline CDR1 MNHEY, CDR2 SVGAGI. Losses at the gene ends were 4 bases for V and 1 base for J; bases not matched to a gene: 7. The CDR3 bases are TGTGCCAGCAGTTCTCGCGGCGGGGGTTCCTACAATGAGCAGTTCTTC. Translating it yields CASSSRGGGSYNEQFF.

CDR3 bases: TGTGCCAGCAGTTTATTGGGGAGACAGGGGGCGGACACCATATATTTT. It yields the protein CASSLLGRQGADTIYF. J is TRBJ1-3 and V is TRBV28; 10 bases align to TRBD1. Germline V gives CDR1 MDHEN, CDR2 SYDVKM. Trimming cost V 1 base and J 8 bases; bases outside gene matches: 8. The length of the CDR3 is 16 residues.

V usage is TRBV6-1 and J usage is TRBJ1-4; 7 bases agree with TRBD1. V trimming: 2 bases; J trimming: 8 bases; junction bases outside the gene matches: 8. The CDR3 is made up of 15 amino acids. CDR1 and CDR2 from the germline V gene are MNHNS and SASEGT. This CDR3 reads CASSESDRVKEKLFF. The CDR3 DNA reads TGTGCCAGCAGTGAATCTGACAGGGTGAAGGAAAAACTGTTTTTT.

CDR3 loop: CASSVGSYEQFF. CDR3 sequence (DNA): TGTGCCAGCAGCGTAGGGAGTTATGAGCAGTTCTTC. The chain is built from TRBV9 and TRBJ2-1, with D unclear. The V and J ends lost 0 bases and 8 bases respectively, with 6 bases between them. The CDR3 sequence is 12 residues long. Looked up from germline, CDR1 is SGDLS and CDR2 is YYNGEE.

V usage is TRBV4-1 and J usage is TRBJ2-1; no definite D call. This CDR3 region has 12 residues. Germline values: CDR1 MGHRA, CDR2 YSYEKL. V was clipped by 4 bases and J by 10 bases, with 11 bases between them. The CDR3 here is CASSPVVGEQFF. The CDR3 region has the DNA TGCGCCAGCAGCCCCGTGGTGGGCGAGCAGTTCTTC.

J is TRBJ2-5 and V is TRBV27; 12 positions match TRBD2. Per the germline V gene, CDR1 is MNHEY and CDR2 is SMNVEV (reference sequence). The length of the CDR3 is 17 residues. V was clipped by 4 bases and J by 6 bases; unmatched bases: 12. CDR3 in DNA: TGTGCCAGCAGTTCCTCGACTAGCGGGAGTGGAGGACAGACCCAGTACTTC. Protein sequence: CASSSSTSGSGGQTQYF.

The rearrangement joins TRBV2 to TRBJ2-1, with D perhaps TRBD1 (6 bases). Germline V CDR1 and CDR2: SNHLY, FYNNEI. The CDR3 is 14 amino acids. V was shortened by 6 bases and J by 4 bases, with 13 bases between the two germline ends. CDR3 loop: CASRGTKGYNEQFF. DNA for the CDR3: TGTGCCAGCAGGGGGACAAAGGGTTACAATGAGCAGTTCTTC.

This clone was picked up one time. This sequence joins TRBV14 and TRBJ2-1, with TRBD1 as a possible D gene (5 bases). The germline V and J ends were trimmed by 5 bases and 0 bases, with 14 bases remaining between them. Germline V gives CDR1 SGHDN, CDR2 FVKESK. The CDR3 covers 16 residues. This CDR3 reads CASSNPGDSSYNEQFF. The DNA of the CDR3 is TGTGCCAGCAGCAACCCAGGCGACAGCTCCTACAATGAGCAGTTCTTC.